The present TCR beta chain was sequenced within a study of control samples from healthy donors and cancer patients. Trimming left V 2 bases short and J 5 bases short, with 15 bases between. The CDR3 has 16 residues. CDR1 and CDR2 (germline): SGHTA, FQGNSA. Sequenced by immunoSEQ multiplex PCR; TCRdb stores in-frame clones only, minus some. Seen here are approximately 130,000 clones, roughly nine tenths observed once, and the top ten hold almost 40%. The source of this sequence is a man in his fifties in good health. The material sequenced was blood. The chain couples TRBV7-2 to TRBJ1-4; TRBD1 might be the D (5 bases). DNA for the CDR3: TGTGCCAGCAGCTTAAGAATAGCAGGGATGAATGAAAAACTGTTTTTT. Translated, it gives CASSLRIAGMNEKLFF. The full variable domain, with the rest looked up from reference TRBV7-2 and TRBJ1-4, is GAGVSQSPSNKVTEKGKDVELRCDPISGHTALYWYRQSLGQGLEFLIYFQGNSAPDKSGLPSDRFSAERTGGSVSTLTIQRTQQEDSAVYLCASSLRIAGMNEKLFFGSGTQLSVL.